The 32 T cell receptor beta chains given below trace back to one sample, sequenced in a study of T cells in Graves' hyperthyroidism and ophthalmopathy. Amplified TCR beta CDR3 regions derived from RNA transcripts. When the TCR CDR3 underwent first-round RT-PCR, the HTBI primer set was used. TCRdb analysed the multiplex PCR reads with MiXCR anew, one entry per CDR3 protein. The data show just over 550,000 distinct CDR3 sequences, 35% to 55% seen once. Sequenced input: peripheral blood or thyroid tissue (not recorded which). All receptors come from a woman in her late teens or twenties with Graves' hyperthyroidism.

The chain is built from TRBV5-1 and TRBJ1-2; D is perhaps TRBD1 (5 bases). There are 13 residues in the CDR3. Germline V CDR1 and CDR2: SGHRS, YFSETQ. The ends were cut back, 2 bases at V and 5 bases at J, with 10 bases in the middle. The CDR3 nucleotides read TGCGCCAGCAGCTTTGGGCCAGGGTATGGCTACACCTTC. It yields the protein CASSFGPGYGYTF.

This rearrangement joins TRBV25-1 to TRBJ1-6, with TRBD1 as a possible D gene (5 bases). Germline CDR1 reads MGHDK; CDR2 reads SYGVNS. This CDR3 region has 16 residues. The V gene lost 5 bases and the J gene lost 5 bases, with 16 bases spanning the gap. CDR3 DNA sequence: TGTGCCAGCAGTTATCTCAGGGCTACAGATAATTCACCCCTCCACTTT. Its translation is CASSYLRATDNSPLHF.

The chain carries TRBV7-8 and TRBJ2-3; D is uncertain. CDR1 SGHVS and CDR2 FQNEAQ come from the germline V gene. There are 14 residues in the CDR3. The germline V and J ends were trimmed by 2 bases and 2 bases, with 8 bases remaining between them. DNA of the CDR3: TGTGCCAGCAGCTTACTCTCTTTCACAGATACGCAGTATTTT. This gives the protein CASSLLSFTDTQYF.

V usage is TRBV20-1 and J usage is TRBJ1-2; D may be TRBD1 (6 bases). The germline V gene encodes CDR1 DFQATT and CDR2 SNEGSKA (reference sequence). V lost 1 base, J lost 8 bases, and 8 bases lay in between. The length of the CDR3 is 11 residues. For the CDR3, the DNA is TGCAGTGCTAGAGTCACAGGGGGCTACACCTTC. It codes for CSARVTGGYTF.

The V call is TRBV7-2, the J call TRBJ1-4, with D possibly TRBD1 on 5 matching bases. V lost 6 bases and J lost 8, with 19 bases in between. Germline CDR1 reads SGHTA; CDR2 reads FQGNSA. The CDR3 is 15 residues long. CDR3 sequence (DNA): TGTGCCAGCAGTCATAGCCGGCAGGGTGGGGAAAAACTGTTTTTT. It encodes CASSHSRQGGEKLFF.

This clonotype was seen at least ten times. The gene calls are TRBV20-1 and TRBJ2-5, with TRBD1 matching over 9 bases. The CDR3 extends over 14 amino acids. Germline CDR1 is DFQATT and CDR2 is SNEGSKA (reference sequence). Unmatched junction bases numbered 7, after V lost 4 bases and J lost 4 bases. CDR3 sequence: CSANRGQGGETQYF. In DNA form, the CDR3 reads TGCAGTGCTAATCGGGGACAGGGCGGAGAGACCCAGTACTTC.

The chain has TRBV9 and TRBJ1-6; tentative D call: TRBD1 (6 bases). CDR3 length: 16 residues. CDR1 and CDR2 (germline): SGDLS, YYNGEE. Between the trimmed V and J ends, which lost 0 bases and 6 bases, there was a span of 13 bases. The CDR3 DNA sequence: TGTGCCAGCAGCGTAGATCCAGGGGTTTTTAATTCACCCCTCCACTTT. This encodes CASSVDPGVFNSPLHF.

The chain uses TRBV24-1 and TRBJ1-1, with a possible D match to TRBD1 (5 bases). The length of the CDR3 is 13 residues. V shed 4 bases and J shed 4 bases, with 9 bases lying between them. Germline CDR1 reads KGHDR; CDR2 reads SFDVKD. The CDR3 sequence is CATSEGDFTEAFF. The CDR3 DNA follows: TGTGCCACCAGTGAAGGGGATTTCACTGAAGCTTTCTTT.

In regard to this clonotype: The conserved phenylalanine or tryptophan normally closing the CDR3 is absent here, so this likely arose from a read error. The chain is built from TRBV2 and TRBJ1-4, with D hard to call. Germline assignment: CDR1 SNHLY and CDR2 FYNNEI. The CDR3 runs 14 residues. V was pared by 6 bases and J by 7 bases, with 15 bases between. The CDR3 DNA is TGTGCCAGCAGCCCCGAAGCGGTGAGTGAAAAACTGTTTTCT. Translated: CASSPEAVSEKLFS.

The chain combines TRBV7-9 with TRBJ1-1; no clear D. The CDR3 is 14 amino acids. The V gene's germline CDR1 is SEHNR and CDR2 FQNEAQ (reference sequence). V lost 2 bases and J lost 1, with 8 bases in between. The CDR3, as DNA: TGTGCCAGCAGCTTACTAACGGCGAACACTGAAGCTTTCTTT. Translated, it gives CASSLLTANTEAFF. Full variable domain (missing parts from reference TRBV7-9 and TRBJ1-1): DTGVSQNPRHKITKRGQNVTFRCDPISEHNRLYWYRQTLGQGPEFLTYFQNEAQLEKSRLLSDRFSAERPKGSFSTLEIQRTEQGDSAMYLCASSLLTANTEAFFGQGTRLTVV.

For this clonotype: This may be a read error, as it is one base from a much larger clone. The rearrangement uses TRBV29-1 and TRBJ1-1; D gene ambiguous. Trimming removed 4 bases from V and 4 bases from J, with 22 bases in between. Germline V gene data show CDR1 as SQVTM and CDR2 as ANQGSEA. The CDR3 is 16 amino acids. The CDR3 sequence is CSVGGGSSADPTEAFF. The CDR3 nucleotides read TGCAGCGTTGGTGGAGGAAGCTCAGCGGATCCCACTGAAGCTTTCTTT.

A remark on this clonotype: A junction boundary mismatches the germline segment, possibly from a read error. This chain uses TRBV11-3 with TRBJ2-7; tentative D call: TRBD2 (6 bases). Per germline, CDR1 SGHNT and CDR2 YENEEA. This CDR3 has 14 amino acids. CDR3 nucleotide sequence: TGTGCCAGCAGCTTAGATCGGAGGGTCGGCGAGCGGTACTTC. It yields the protein CASSLDRRVGERYF.

The chain combines TRBV29-1 with TRBJ1-1; D ambiguous. The V end was cut by 5 bases, the J end by 5 bases, with 12 bases between. The CDR3 spans 12 residues. Germline V gene lookup returns CDR1 SQVTM and CDR2 ANQGSEA. The CDR3 DNA reads as TGCAGCGTTACGGGGAAGGAGACTGAAGCTTTCTTT. As protein: CSVTGKETEAFF.

The V gene is TRBV7-9, the J gene TRBJ1-2, with no clear D. The CDR3 spans 10 residues. Germline values: CDR1 SEHNR, CDR2 FQNEAQ (reference sequence). V was shortened by 5 bases and J by 7 bases, with 5 bases between the two germline ends. CDR3 residues: CASSPSGYTF. CDR3 DNA sequence: TGTGCCAGCAGCCCCTCTGGCTACACCTTC.

Worth noting for this clonotype: Being one base from a much bigger clone, this may be a read error. CDR3: CAISDARGNYGYTF. CDR3 bases: TGTGCCATCAGTGACGCCAGGGGGAACTATGGCTACACCTTC. This chain uses TRBV24-1 with TRBJ1-2; 7 bases are shared with TRBD1. CDR3 length equals 14 residues. Germline V gene lookup returns CDR1 KGHDR and CDR2 SFDVKD.

This clonotype turned up a few times. Germline is not matched at one junction end, which may reflect a read error. This chain joins TRBV6-6 and TRBJ1-1; D is uncertain. This CDR3 spans 11 amino acids. The germline CDR1 and CDR2 sequences are MNHNY and SVGAGI (reference sequence). The CDR3 is CASKRNSEAFF. Here the CDR3 DNA reads TGTGCCAGCAAGAGGAACAGTGAAGCTTTCTTT.

The count of this clonotype is one. This chain connects TRBV12-3 or TRBV12-4 to TRBJ1-6; possibly TRBD1 for D (5 bases). Trimming pared 6 bases from V and 5 bases from J, leaving 20 bases between. CDR3 length equals 17 residues. The CDR3 is CASSQMHVQGNNSPLHF. The CDR3 DNA reads as TGTGCCAGCAGCCAGATGCACGTTCAGGGCAATAATTCACCCCTCCACTTT.

As concerns this clonotype: Being one base from a much bigger clone, this may be a read error. This chain connects TRBV7-9 to TRBJ1-6, with TRBD1 as a possible D gene (5 bases). Germline V CDR1 and CDR2: SEHNR, FQNEAQ (reference sequence). This CDR3 comprises 14 residues. Trimming shortened V by 4 bases and J by 7 bases, and 11 bases separated the two germline ends. The CDR3 is CASSSMAGNSPLHF. The CDR3 DNA reads as TGTGCCAGCAGCTCTATGGCAGGGAATTCACCCCTCCACTTT.

This clonotype was detected many times. The chain links TRBV19 to TRBJ2-7; no clear D gene. Trimming left V 3 bases short and J 2 bases short, with 8 bases between. CDR1 LNHDA and CDR2 SQIVND come from the germline V gene (reference sequence). The CDR3 extends over 13 amino acids. The CDR3 DNA reads TGTGCCAGTAGTATGGCACCCACCTACGAGCAGTACTTC. This encodes CASSMAPTYEQYF.

With regard to this clonotype: A much larger clonotype is one base distant, so this may be a read error. The chain combines TRBV7-2 with TRBJ2-7; no definite D call. CDR3 length: 11 amino acids. Germline V gene data show CDR1 as SGHTA and CDR2 as FQGNSA. CDR3 protein: CASSLWLLQHF. The CDR3, as DNA: TGTGCCAGCAGCTTATGGCTATTGCAGCACTTC.

The chain uses TRBV7-2 and TRBJ1-6; D is uncertain. The ends were cut back, 5 bases at V and 3 bases at J, with 11 bases in the middle. The CDR3 sequence is 15 residues long. The germline gives CDR1 SGHTA, CDR2 FQGNSA. As DNA, the CDR3 is TGTGCCAGCAGCCCGGAGTTAGTCTATAATTCACCCCTCCACTTT. Protein product: CASSPELVYNSPLHF.

The V gene is TRBV20-1, the J gene TRBJ1-4; tentative D call: TRBD1 (5 bases). V was shortened by 2 bases and J by 7 bases, with 14 bases between the two germline ends. The CDR3 extends over 14 amino acids. CDR1 and CDR2 from the germline V gene are DFQATT and SNEGSKA (reference sequence). The CDR3 sequence: CSARRGDLSEKLFF. The DNA for the CDR3 is TGCAGTGCTAGACGTGGGGACTTAAGTGAAAAACTGTTTTTT.

Details on this clonotype: Being one base from a much bigger clone, this may be a read error. The rearrangement uses TRBV25-1 and TRBJ1-6; no clear D gene. The CDR3 totals 12 residues. The germline gives CDR1 MGHDK, CDR2 SYGVNS. V was trimmed by 6 bases and J by 8 bases, leaving 8 bases between them. Here the CDR3 DNA reads TGTGCCAGCAGAGATGAGGATTCACCCCTCCACTTT. Amino acid sequence: CASRDEDSPLHF. The whole variable domain, remainder taken from reference TRBV25-1 and TRBJ1-6, is EADIYQTPRYLVIGTGKKITLECSQTMGHDKMYWYQQDPGMELHLIHYSYGVNSTEKGDLSSESTVSRIRTEHFPLTLESARPSHTSQYLCASRDEDSPLHFGNGTRLTVT.

This clonotype was detected only once. The genes are TRBV15 and TRBJ2-6; 7 positions agree with TRBD2. Germline loops: CDR1 LNHNV, CDR2 YYDKDF (reference sequence). This CDR3 has 17 residues. Unmatched junction bases numbered 9, after V lost 7 bases and J lost 0 bases. The CDR3 nucleotides are TGTGCCACCACCGGGCAGGGCGGGGGCTCTGGGGCCAACGTCCTGACTTTC. Translated, it gives CATTGQGGGSGANVLTF. Complete variable domain (other parts from reference TRBV15 and TRBJ2-6): DAMVIQNPRYQVTQFGKPVTLSCSQTLNHNVMYWYQQKSSQAPKLLFHYYDKDFNNEADTPDNFQSRRPNTSFCFLDIRSPGLGDTAMYLCATTGQGGGSGANVLTFGAGSRLTVL.

This clonotype was detected many times. A much larger clonotype is one base distant, so this may be a read error. The V gene is TRBV12-3 or TRBV12-4, the J gene TRBJ2-5; 9 bases agree with TRBD1. The CDR3 consists of 14 residues. V lost 5 bases, J lost 0 bases, and 1 base stayed unmatched. The CDR3 sequence is CASSRQGDQETQYF. CDR3 nucleotide sequence: TGTGCCAGCAGTCGACAGGGGGACCAAGAGACCCAGTACTTC.

As regards this clonotype: This could be a read error, since a much larger clone is one nucleotide away. The chain couples TRBV7-3 to TRBJ1-2; D remains ambiguous. There are 13 residues in the CDR3. Germline lookup yields CDR1 SGHTA and CDR2 FQGTGA. V dropped 8 bases and J dropped 7 bases, with 17 bases sitting between them. The CDR3 protein is CASGLPGGSGYTF. CDR3 DNA: TGTGCCAGCGGCCTCCCCGGTGGATCTGGCTACACCTTC.

The chain links TRBV20-1 to TRBJ2-7; TRBD2 might be the D (5 bases). This CDR3 has 12 residues. Germline-derived CDR1 and CDR2 are DFQATT and SNEGSKA (reference sequence). The CDR3: CSGPGLADEQYF. In DNA form, the CDR3 reads TGCAGCGGACCTGGACTGGCCGACGAGCAGTACTTC.

The CDR3 loop reads CASSPRLAGQATGYTF. CDR3 bases: TGCGCCAGCAGCCCAAGACTAGCGGGACAGGCCACGGGCTACACCTTC. This rearrangement joins TRBV5-1 to TRBJ1-2; 8 positions match TRBD1. This CDR3 is 16 amino acids long. The ends lost 4 bases at V and 8 bases at J; junction bases unmatched: 16. CDR1 and CDR2 (germline): SGHRS, YFSETQ.

This clonotype appeared a few times. J is TRBJ1-2 and V is TRBV25-1; 8 nucleotides align to TRBD1. The CDR3 runs 13 residues. V gave up 6 bases and J gave up 6 bases; unmatched junction bases: 6. From germline, CDR1 is MGHDK and CDR2 SYGVNS. The CDR3 DNA reads TGTGCCAGCAGCCCCGGGACAGGTCATGGCTACACCTTC. Translating gives CASSPGTGHGYTF.

The table lists this clonotype with many counts. This sequence joins TRBV5-1 and TRBJ2-7; 10 bases agree with TRBD1. Per germline, CDR1 SGHRS and CDR2 YFSETQ. J gave up 4 bases and V 4 bases, and 5 bases lay outside the gene matches. This CDR3 has 14 residues. The DNA for the CDR3 is TGCGCCAGCAGCAGGACAGGGGGGACGTACGAGCAGTACTTC. Residues: CASSRTGGTYEQYF.

This chain uses TRBV7-9 with TRBJ1-2; D unresolved. The CDR3 sequence is 13 residues long. In germline, CDR1 is SEHNR, CDR2 FQNEAQ (reference sequence). The V end lost 8 bases, the J end lost 1 base, and 11 bases lay between the germline ends. In DNA, the CDR3 is TGTGCCAGCGGCGGAAGAATTAACTATGGCTACACCTTC. Amino acids: CASGGRINYGYTF.

This clonotype was seen only a few times. The chain is built from TRBV9 and TRBJ1-2; D perhaps matches TRBD1 (6 bases). The CDR3 totals 15 residues. CDR1 is SGDLS, CDR2 YYNGEE, per germline. Trimming removed 4 bases from V and 4 bases from J, with 17 bases in between. The CDR3 nucleotides read TGTGCCAGCAGCATGAACGGGCAGGGGTCCTATGGCTACACCTTC. This gives the protein CASSMNGQGSYGYTF.